This TCR beta chain was sequenced for a study of blood T cell repertoires in COVID-19. Turning to the study itself: The study drew acute and convalescent COVID-19 samples from the United States, Italy and Spain.

Per the original methods: Reference gene primer amplification gave nucleated cell count estimates. Using immunoSEQ multiplex PCR, the repertoire was profiled, and TCRdb retains in-frame clones only, with some absent. V, J and clone size were drawn from that table, and D and trimming were deduced from the DNA. The sample contains about 36,000 clones, around four fifths of which appear only once. The ends lost 4 bases at V and 5 bases at J; junction bases unmatched: 6. CDR3 length equals 14 residues. The gene calls are TRBV23-1 and TRBJ2-7, with 9 bases aligning to TRBD2. TRBV23-1 is sorted into the ORF group, with uncertain function. The sample consisted of peripheral blood. This TCR was recovered from a human donor in a cohort sampled during active or convalescent COVID-19. The donor label of this sample is uncertain. This CDR3 reads CASSRGGRANEQYF. CDR3 sequence (DNA): TGCGCCAGCAGTCGGGGCGGGAGGGCCAACGAGCAGTACTTC.